The 26 T cell receptor beta chains below were found in one sample sequenced in a study of T cells in localized non-small cell lung cancer (TCRdb year 2020). Libraries came from the immunoSEQ multiplex PCR assay. Sourced from immuneACCESS, this table was stored by TCRdb with only in-frame sequences that have V and J called. A share of the clones is absent; for the studies checked, an unresolved V gene accounts for under half, and the remainder has no known explanation. In this sample the table shows over 20,000 clones, more than 75% of which occur a single time. Approximately 15% of the sample is held by the ten biggest clonotypes. Sequencing was performed on PBMCs, taken before any cancer treatment. These receptors all stem from a woman aged 35 to 75 with stage II squamous cell lung carcinoma.

This clone was counted once. This rearrangement joins TRBV9 to TRBJ2-7; D is unresolved. This CDR3 is built from 15 residues. V gave up 0 bases and J gave up 3 bases, with 13 bases separating them. Per germline, CDR1 SGDLS and CDR2 YYNGEE. CDR3 region: CASSVVPGALYEQYF. The CDR3 bases are TGTGCCAGCAGCGTAGTGCCAGGAGCCCTCTACGAGCAGTACTTC. The variable domain in full, completed from reference TRBV9 and TRBJ2-7, reads DSGVTQTPKHLITATGQRVTLRCSPRSGDLSVYWYQQSLDQGLQFLIQYYNGEERAKGNILERFSAQQFPDLHSELNLSSLELGDSALYFCASSVVPGALYEQYFGPGTRLTVT.

The rearrangement joins TRBV4-1 to TRBJ1-6, with D unclear. The CDR3 length is 17 residues. V dropped 3 bases and J dropped 9 bases, with 21 bases sitting between them. Germline V CDR1 and CDR2: MGHRA, YSYEKL. The CDR3 DNA reads TGCGCCAGCAGCCATCTTCAACTAGTGCGGCGGCTTTCACCCCTCCACTTT. Translating it yields CASSHLQLVRRLSPLHF.

J is TRBJ1-2 and V is TRBV14; D gene uncertain. Trimming stripped 4 bases from V and 6 bases from J, with 18 bases between. The CDR3 sequence is 15 residues long. The germline CDR1 and CDR2 sequences are SGHDN and FVKESK. This CDR3 reads CASSPAWRRVDGYTF. The CDR3 nucleotides are TGTGCCAGCAGCCCGGCCTGGAGGAGGGTTGATGGCTACACCTTC.

This clone has a single count. The chain has TRBV11-3 and TRBJ1-2; maybe TRBD1 (6 bases). The CDR3 extends over 13 amino acids. In germline, CDR1 is SGHNT, CDR2 YENEEA. V was pared by 5 bases and J by 2 bases, with 9 bases between. The CDR3 DNA reads TGTGCCAGCAGCCATGGGACAAACTATGGCTACACCTTC. Its protein product is CASSHGTNYGYTF.

V gene TRBV18 combines with J gene TRBJ2-1, with TRBD2 identical over 8 bases. Germline V gives CDR1 KGHSH, CDR2 LQKENI. With 8 bases clipped from V and 3 bases from J, the junction kept 6 bases outside the gene matches. The length of the CDR3 is 14 residues. CDR3 sequence: CASDPGLGYNEQFF. In DNA form, the CDR3 reads TGTGCCAGCGATCCGGGACTAGGCTACAATGAGCAGTTCTTC. The full variable domain, rest sourced from reference TRBV18 and TRBJ2-1, is NAGVMQNPRHLVRRRGQEARLRCSPMKGHSHVYWYRQLPEEGLKFMVYLQKENIIDESGMPKERFSAEFPKEGPSILRIQQVVRGDSAAYFCASDPGLGYNEQFFGPGTRLTVL.

The rearrangement links TRBV7-2 to TRBJ1-2, with a possible D match to TRBD1 (6 bases). The CDR3 is 17 amino acids. The V and J ends lost 5 bases and 8 bases respectively, with 27 bases between them. Germline V gives CDR1 SGHTA, CDR2 FQGNSA. CDR3 region: CASSPWGGQSGKGGYTF. The CDR3 DNA follows: TGTGCCAGCAGCCCCTGGGGCGGACAGTCAGGGAAAGGGGGCTACACCTTC.

The chain is built from TRBV7-6 and TRBJ2-7, with D unclear. In germline, CDR1 is SGHVS, CDR2 FNYEAQ. Between the trimmed V and J ends, which lost 6 bases and 3 bases, there was a span of 21 bases. The CDR3 is 16 amino acids. Written as DNA, the CDR3 is TGTGCCAGCAGTTACCGACCGGGCCGGGCGGACTACGAGCAGTACTTC. It yields the protein CASSYRPGRADYEQYF.

V and J are TRBV28 and TRBJ1-1, with D tentatively TRBD1 (5 bases). Germline loops: CDR1 MDHEN, CDR2 SYDVKM. Trimming cost V 2 bases and J 0 bases, with 13 bases left between them. This CDR3 is built from 16 residues. CDR3 in amino acids: CASSLTPGAVNTEAFF. The CDR3 coding sequence is TGTGCCAGCAGTTTAACACCCGGGGCCGTGAACACTGAAGCTTTCTTT.

The J gene is TRBJ1-3, the V gene TRBV30, with D unclear. Trimming removed 5 bases from V and 5 bases from J, with 16 bases in between. The germline CDR1 and CDR2 sequences are GTSNPN and SVGIG (reference sequence). This CDR3 comprises 14 residues. The CDR3 region has the DNA TGTGCCTGGGACAAAGGTCAGTCCAGAAACACCATATATTTT. Its translation is CAWDKGQSRNTIYF.

The V and J genes are TRBV5-1 and TRBJ2-3; D gene uncertain. The CDR3 length is 14 residues. Trimming shortened V by 0 bases and J by 2 bases, and 7 bases separated the two germline ends. The V gene's germline CDR1 is SGHRS and CDR2 YFSETQ. CDR3 bases: TGCGCCAGCAGCTTGGAGGCCATCACAGATACGCAGTATTTT. This codes for CASSLEAITDTQYF. Based on the CDR3 plus reference TRBV5-1 and TRBJ2-3, the full variable domain is KAGVTQTPRYLIKTRGQQVTLSCSPISGHRSVSWYQQTPGQGLQFLFEYFSETQRNKGNFPGRFSGRQFSNSRSEMNVSTLELGDSALYLCASSLEAITDTQYFGPGTRLTVL.

The chain links TRBV29-1 to TRBJ1-2; D unresolved. Germline V CDR1 and CDR2: SQVTM, ANQGSEA. The CDR3 has 15 residues. V was clipped by 1 base and J by 4 bases, with 16 bases between them. CDR3 DNA: TGCAGCGTTGAAGGAATGAAAGGGCGAAGCTATGGCTACACCTTC. Translating gives CSVEGMKGRSYGYTF. The full variable domain, with the rest looked up from reference TRBV29-1 and TRBJ1-2, is SAVISQKPSRDICQRGTSLTIQCQVDSQVTMMFWYRQQPGQSLTLIATANQGSEATYESGFVIDKFPISRPNLTFSTLTVSNMSPEDSSIYLCSVEGMKGRSYGYTFGSGTRLTVV.

This clone was counted between two and nine times. The chain is built from TRBV29-1 and TRBJ2-1; 7 nucleotides align to TRBD1. The V and J ends lost 0 bases and 9 bases, in that order; junction bases with no gene match: 8. This CDR3 contains 14 residues. CDR1 SQVTM and CDR2 ANQGSEA come from the germline V gene. The CDR3 DNA sequence: TGCAGCGTTGAAGACCCGGACAGGTCCCCTGAGCAGTTCTTC. Encoded protein: CSVEDPDRSPEQFF.

The V call is TRBV27, the J call TRBJ1-5; a weak D match, TRBD1 (5 bases). V was trimmed by 0 bases and J by 2 bases, leaving 5 bases between them. In germline, CDR1 is MNHEY, CDR2 SMNVEV (reference sequence). This CDR3 comprises 14 residues. The CDR3 bases are TGTGCCAGCAGTTTATCCAGGGGCAATCAGCCCCAGCATTTT. Encoded protein: CASSLSRGNQPQHF.

CDR3 sequence: CASSVGTSGNTGELFF. The CDR3, as DNA: TGTGCCAGCAGCGTCGGGACTAGCGGAAACACCGGGGAGCTGTTTTTT. V is TRBV9 and J is TRBJ2-2, with 11 bases matching TRBD2. The CDR3 is 16 residues long. With V trimmed by 2 bases and J by 2 bases, 2 bases remained unmatched. Germline V lookup: CDR1 SGDLS, CDR2 YYNGEE.

The V and J genes are TRBV19 and TRBJ2-2; maybe TRBD2 (6 bases). The CDR3 extends over 15 amino acids. Germline loops: CDR1 LNHDA, CDR2 SQIVND (reference sequence). The V end was cut by 2 bases, the J end by 8 bases, with 15 bases between. CDR3 sequence reads: CASSIMGGTKGELFF. The DNA of the CDR3 is TGTGCCAGTAGTATAATGGGGGGTACTAAGGGGGAGCTGTTTTTT.

The V and J genes are TRBV6-1 and TRBJ1-2; a possible D gene is TRBD1 (5 bases). CDR1 is MNHNS and CDR2 is SASEGT in the germline V gene. The CDR3 contains 15 residues. Between the trimmed V and J ends, which lost 2 bases and 4 bases, there was a span of 14 bases. The CDR3 DNA sequence: TGTGCCAGCAGTGAATTTCTCCAGGGTATCTATGGCTACACCTTC. Translation: CASSEFLQGIYGYTF.

This chain connects TRBV11-2 to TRBJ1-2, with TRBD1 matching over 7 bases. Germline V gene data show CDR1 as SGHAT and CDR2 as FQNNGV. The junction had 7 bases not matched to a gene; V was cut back by 5 bases and J by 4 bases. The CDR3 is 14 residues long. The chain's CDR3 is CASSTRGRSYGYTF. CDR3 nucleotide sequence: TGTGCCAGCAGCACTAGGGGGCGAAGCTATGGCTACACCTTC.

The V call is TRBV19, the J call TRBJ2-1, with D unclear. V was cut by 3 bases and J by 12 bases, with 9 bases left in between. Germline CDR1 reads LNHDA; CDR2 reads SQIVND (reference sequence). The CDR3 length is 11 residues. The chain's CDR3 is CASSMGNLQFF. The CDR3 DNA follows: TGTGCCAGTAGTATGGGGAATTTGCAGTTCTTC.

As regards this clone: An end of the junction does not agree with germline; a read error may underlie this. The chain has TRBV5-6 and TRBJ1-1; 9 bases are shared with TRBD1. This CDR3 is 13 amino acids long. Per the germline V gene, CDR1 is SGHDT and CDR2 is YYEEEE. Written as DNA, the CDR3 is TGTGCCAGCAGCGAGGGACAGGGTCGGCGGGCTTCATTT. This sequence encodes CASSEGQGRRASF.

The chain joins TRBV9 to TRBJ1-2; tentatively, D is TRBD1 (5 bases). Trimming removed 0 bases from V and 3 bases from J, with 6 bases in between. CDR1 and CDR2 from the germline V gene are SGDLS and YYNGEE. CDR3 length: 13 amino acids. CDR3 loop: CASSVGGDYGYTF. The DNA of the CDR3 is TGTGCCAGCAGCGTAGGGGGGGACTATGGCTACACCTTC.

This clone was counted only a few times. The chain combines TRBV6-4 with TRBJ2-5; 8 nucleotides match TRBD2. V dropped 6 bases and J dropped 4; count of bases not matched to a gene: 4. This CDR3 spans 13 amino acids. CDR1 and CDR2 (germline): MRHNA, SNTAGT. The CDR3 DNA reads TGTGCCAGCAGAGGACTAGCCCGAGAGACCCAGTACTTC. Protein sequence: CASRGLARETQYF.

This chain links TRBV18 with TRBJ1-1; maybe TRBD1 (6 bases). This CDR3 is built from 14 residues. V was pared by 2 bases and J by 5 bases, with 12 bases between. Germline CDR1 and CDR2: KGHSH and LQKENI. The CDR3 nucleotides are TGTGCCAGCTCACCAATCGAGGGGGGGACTGAAGCTTTCTTT. Protein product: CASSPIEGGTEAFF.

V and J are TRBV4-2 and TRBJ2-5, with D hard to call. Trimming pared 3 bases from V and 5 bases from J, leaving 16 bases between. This CDR3 comprises 15 residues. Looked up from germline, CDR1 is LGHNA and CDR2 is YNFKEQ. CDR3 residues: CASSQPDRAWETQYF. CDR3 nucleotides: TGTGCCAGCAGCCAGCCCGATAGAGCTTGGGAGACCCAGTACTTC.

The chain combines TRBV19 with TRBJ1-4, with a possible D match to TRBD1 (5 bases). The CDR3 loop spans 14 amino acids. CDR1 and CDR2 from the germline V gene are LNHDA and SQIVND (reference sequence). With 10 bases removed from V and 6 bases from J, the gap between germline ends came to 18 bases. CDR3 region: CATRGGVVDEKLFF. CDR3 DNA: TGTGCCACCCGAGGAGGGGTTGTCGATGAAAAACTGTTTTTT.

The V call is TRBV7-9, the J call TRBJ2-7; 10 bases map to TRBD1. The trim removed 5 bases at V and 5 bases at J, leaving 9 bases unmatched. This CDR3 comprises 15 residues. Germline V lookup: CDR1 SEHNR, CDR2 FQNEAQ (reference sequence). The CDR3 nucleotides are TGTGCCAGCAGCCTGCCCCGGGACAGGGGCAACGAGCAGTACTTC. Translating it yields CASSLPRDRGNEQYF. The full variable domain, with the rest looked up from reference TRBV7-9 and TRBJ2-7, is DTGVSQNPRHKITKRGQNVTFRCDPISEHNRLYWYRQTLGQGPEFLTYFQNEAQLEKSRLLSDRFSAERPKGSFSTLEIQRTEQGDSAMYLCASSLPRDRGNEQYFGPGTRLTVT.

The chain has TRBV5-1 and TRBJ1-2; possibly TRBD1 for D (5 bases). CDR3 length: 12 amino acids. Germline values: CDR1 SGHRS, CDR2 YFSETQ. Trimming removed 0 bases at V and 7 bases at J, with 7 bases between. The CDR3 is CASSLDQGGYTF. CDR3 bases: TGCGCCAGCAGCTTGGACCAGGGTGGCTACACCTTC.